What follows are 15 T cell receptor beta chains derived from one specimen sequenced in a study of response to subunit inactivated influenza vaccine (dated by TCRdb to the late 2010s). The library was made by RT-PCR. The instrument was an Illumina HiSeq 2500. The raw public reads went through TCRdb reprocessing: fastp at Q25, MiXCR clone calling, in-frame beta chains kept. Duplicate CDR3 protein sequences are folded into a single record with the most common DNA and genes. The sample includes around 470,000 distinct CDR3 sequences, with roughly 7.6% observed a single time. The ten most abundant clones make up under 15% of the sample. This specimen consisted of PBMCs from blood, obtained roughly 24 months after vaccination. These receptors all stem from a man between 50 and 70 years old who received an inactivated influenza vaccine. Donor details come from another sample of the same person, matched by shared clones.

Many counts were recorded for this clonotype. CDR3 DNA sequence: TGTGCCAGCAGCCGGACGCCCTCAAGCAATCAGCCCCAGCATTTT. This translates into CASSRTPSSNQPQHF. The chain joins TRBV3-1 to TRBJ1-5; D unresolved. Germline loops: CDR1 LGHDT, CDR2 YNNKEL (reference sequence). The CDR3 consists of 15 residues. Trimming shortened V by 4 bases and J by 1 base, and 11 bases separated the two germline ends. Complete variable domain (other parts from reference TRBV3-1 and TRBJ1-5): DTAVSQTPKYLVTQMGNDKSIKCEQNLGHDTMYWYKQDSKKFLKIMFSYNNKELIINETVPNRFSPKSPDKAHLNLHINSLELGDSAVYFCASSRTPSSNQPQHFGDGTRLSIL.

This clonotype was seen a handful of times. V gene TRBV7-8 combines with J gene TRBJ2-3, with 11 bases aligning to TRBD2. With 2 bases clipped from V and 5 bases from J, the junction kept 9 bases outside the gene matches. The CDR3 loop spans 17 amino acids. Germline lookup yields CDR1 SGHVS and CDR2 FQNEAQ. CDR3 nucleotide sequence: TGTGCCAGCAGCTTAACCCGGACTAGCGGGTTTAGAGATACGCAGTATTTT. It codes for CASSLTRTSGFRDTQYF. Together with reference TRBV7-8 and TRBJ2-3, the CDR3 gives the full variable domain: GAGVSQSPRYKVAKRGQDVALRCDPISGHVSLFWYQQALGQGPEFLTYFQNEAQLDKSGLPSDRFFAERPEGSVSTLKIQRTQQEDSAVYLCASSLTRTSGFRDTQYFGPGTRLTVL.

V usage is TRBV12-3 or TRBV12-4 and J usage is TRBJ2-2; tentatively, D is TRBD1 (6 bases). Deletions cut 5 bases from V and 1 base from J, with 11 bases between. CDR3 length: 15 amino acids. The CDR3 sequence: CASSGQGRNTGELFF. The CDR3 DNA sequence: TGTGCCAGCAGTGGGCAGGGGAGGAACACCGGGGAGCTGTTTTTT.

This clonotype appeared many times. This chain links TRBV2 with TRBJ2-7; D is perhaps TRBD1 (5 bases). Trimming shortened V by 8 bases and J by 5 bases, and 13 bases separated the two germline ends. CDR1 and CDR2 from the germline V gene are SNHLY and FYNNEI. The CDR3 has 12 amino acids. CDR3 in amino acids: CASLYDSNEQYF. DNA for the CDR3: TGTGCCAGCTTATACGACAGCAACGAGCAGTACTTC.

This clonotype showed up many times. The chain joins TRBV13 to TRBJ1-2; TRBD1 matches 7 bases. Germline V gene sequence: CDR1 PRHDT, CDR2 FYEKMQ (reference sequence). The CDR3 contains 14 residues. The V and J ends lost 4 bases and 5 bases, in that order; junction bases with no gene match: 7. The CDR3: CASSSTGSSYGYTF. CDR3 DNA sequence: TGTGCCAGCAGCTCGACAGGGTCTTCGTATGGCTACACCTTC.

The chain carries TRBV4-1 and TRBJ1-5; D call uncertain. Trimming pared 3 bases from V and 5 bases from J, leaving 8 bases between. Germline lookup yields CDR1 MGHRA and CDR2 YSYEKL. This CDR3 is built from 13 residues. Here the CDR3 reads CASSQESHQPQHF. In DNA, the CDR3 is TGCGCCAGCAGCCAGGAATCGCATCAGCCCCAGCATTTT.

This clonotype has at least ten counts. The V call is TRBV12-3 or TRBV12-4, the J call TRBJ1-4, with a tentative D call TRBD1 (5 bases). The ends were cut back, 4 bases at V and 4 bases at J, with 10 bases in the middle. The CDR3 extends over 14 amino acids. The CDR3 loop reads CASSSGQFNEKLFF. For the CDR3, the DNA is TGTGCCAGCAGTTCAGGGCAATTTAATGAAAAACTGTTTTTT.

Comments on this clonotype: Just one base apart from a much larger clone, this may be a read error. The chain joins TRBV5-1 to TRBJ2-3; D unresolved. Germline CDR1 is SGHRS and CDR2 is YFSETQ. The CDR3 runs 13 residues. The CDR3 protein is CSSSLHVADTQYF. The CDR3 DNA reads as TGCTCCAGCAGCTTACACGTGGCAGATACGCAGTATTTT. The variable domain in full, with the rest retrieved from reference TRBV5-1 and TRBJ2-3, is KAGVTQTPRYLIKTRGQQVTLSCSPISGHRSVSWYQQTPGQGLQFLFEYFSETQRNKGNFPGRFSGRQFSNSRSEMNVSTLELGDSALYLCSSSLHVADTQYFGPGTRLTVL.

This chain uses TRBV15 with TRBJ1-1, with a possible D match to TRBD1 (5 bases). CDR1 is LNHNV and CDR2 is YYDKDF in the germline V gene (reference sequence). V was trimmed by 9 bases and J by 2 bases, leaving 13 bases between them. CDR3 length equals 13 residues. In nucleotides, the CDR3 is TGTGCCACGGGGGGTACTGGAAACACTGAAGCTTTCTTT. Its translation is CATGGTGNTEAFF.

Note on this clonotype: The CDR3 does not end in the conserved phenylalanine or tryptophan, so this is likely a read error. V gene TRBV9 combines with J gene TRBJ2-1; no firm D call. The CDR3 is made up of 16 amino acids. Per germline, CDR1 SGDLS and CDR2 YYNGEE. Trimming removed 0 bases from V and 0 bases from J, with 10 bases in between. The CDR3 region is CASSVDVENSYNEQFS. The CDR3 bases are TGTGCCAGCAGCGTAGATGTAGAAAACTCCTACAATGAGCAGTTCTCC.

This clonotype was picked up a small number of times. This sequence joins TRBV27 and TRBJ2-1, with TRBD2 matching 10 bases. The J segment lost 9 bases and the V segment lost 4 bases, leaving 9 bases of the junction unmatched. The germline CDR1 and CDR2 sequences are MNHEY and SMNVEV (reference sequence). The length of the CDR3 is 15 residues. CDR3 sequence (DNA): TGTGCCAGCAGTTCCCCGTGGCTAGCGGGAGTTGAGCAGTTCTTC. It is translated as CASSSPWLAGVEQFF.

The genes are TRBV10-2 and TRBJ1-6; unclear D gene. The CDR3 loop spans 16 amino acids. Germline CDR1 reads WSHSY; CDR2 reads SAAADI. V shed 2 bases and J shed 0 bases, with 8 bases lying between them. CDR3 residues: CASSEIGSSYNSPLHF. CDR3 DNA: TGCGCCAGCAGTGAGATTGGCAGCTCCTATAATTCACCCCTCCACTTT.

The chain uses TRBV24-1 and TRBJ2-1; D is undetermined. The V end lost 5 bases, the J end lost 5 bases, and 3 bases lay between the germline ends. The CDR3 contains 11 residues. Per the germline V gene, CDR1 is KGHDR and CDR2 is SFDVKD. The DNA for the CDR3 is TGTGCCACCAGTGGGCACAATGAGCAGTTCTTC. This encodes CATSGHNEQFF.

This chain links TRBV19 with TRBJ1-1; D unresolved. The CDR3 totals 13 residues. Trimming shortened V by 8 bases and J by 8 bases, and 18 bases separated the two germline ends. The germline V gene has CDR1 LNHDA and CDR2 SQIVND (reference sequence). The CDR3 nucleotides are TGTGCCAGTCGCTTCGGGCAGGACCGAGAAGCTTTCTTT. This sequence encodes CASRFGQDREAFF. The complete variable domain, with remaining parts taken from reference TRBV19 and TRBJ1-1, reads DGGITQSPKYLFRKEGQNVTLSCEQNLNHDAMYWYRQDPGQGLRLIYYSQIVNDFQKGDIAEGYSVSREKKESFPLTVTSAQKNPTAFYLCASRFGQDREAFFGQGTRLTVV.

This clonotype occurred a few times. CDR3 coding DNA: TGTGCCAGCAGTTACTCGAGGGCGGGAGGCGAGCAGTACTTC. Translated: CASSYSRAGGEQYF. The chain recombines TRBV6-5 with TRBJ2-7; 8 bases agree with TRBD2. Germline V gene lookup returns CDR1 MNHEY and CDR2 SVGAGI. V gave up 0 bases and J gave up 6 bases; unmatched junction bases: 4. CDR3 length: 14 amino acids.